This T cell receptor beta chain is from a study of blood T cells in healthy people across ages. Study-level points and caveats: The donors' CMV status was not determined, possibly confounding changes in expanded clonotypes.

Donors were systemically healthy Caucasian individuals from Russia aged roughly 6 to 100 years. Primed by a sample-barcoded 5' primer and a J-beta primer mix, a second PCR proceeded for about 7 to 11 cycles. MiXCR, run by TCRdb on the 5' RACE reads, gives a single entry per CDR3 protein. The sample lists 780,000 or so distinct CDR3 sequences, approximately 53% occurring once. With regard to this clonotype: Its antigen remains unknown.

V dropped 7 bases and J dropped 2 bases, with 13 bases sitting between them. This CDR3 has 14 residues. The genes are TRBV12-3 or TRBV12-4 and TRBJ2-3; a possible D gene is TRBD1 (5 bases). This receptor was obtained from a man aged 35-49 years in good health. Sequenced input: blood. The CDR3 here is CASILGPNTDTQYF. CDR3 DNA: TGTGCCAGCATCTTGGGGCCTAACACAGATACGCAGTATTTT.